This T cell receptor beta chain stems from a study of control samples from healthy donors and cancer patients. TCRdb's copy holds only in-frame clones and misses some; the assay was immunoSEQ multiplex PCR. Of around 110,000 clones detected, roughly 93% appear once; the ten largest clones hold more than 2%. This receptor was taken from a man aged 25 to 40 in good health. The sequencing sample was made of blood.

DNA for the CDR3: TGTGCCAGTAGTATGGGCACAGGGGGATCGAAAGAGACCCAGTACTTC. Translating gives CASSMGTGGSKETQYF. The J gene is TRBJ2-5, the V gene TRBV19; 8 positions match TRBD1. This CDR3 has 16 residues. Germline V gene data show CDR1 as LNHDA and CDR2 as SQIVND (reference sequence). J lost 3 bases, V lost 3 bases, and 9 bases had no gene match.